A selection of T cell receptor beta chains follows, all from one sample in a study of cytotoxic CD8 clonotypes in ibrutinib-treated CLL. Clones were read by immunoSEQ multiplex PCR, and TCRdb kept only the in-frame ones, dropping some. The sample includes tens of thousands of clones, around 83% of them seen just once. The specimen comprised PBMCs, sampled before ibrutinib treatment. The receptors here all came from a human donor with chronic lymphocytic leukemia. The CDR3 runs from the conserved cysteine through the conserved F or W. A D gene is named only where the DNA matches it firmly. Expanded clones get a size class; other rows say once, few or many, or leave the size out.

CDR3: CASSRTDRDSYEQYF; DNA: TGCGCCAGCAGCCGAACCGACAGGGACTCCTACGAGCAGTACTTC; V: TRBV4-1; size: few; length: 15; D: TRBD1; J: TRBJ2-7
CDR3: CASSDALFAEQFF; DNA: TGTGCCAGTAGCGACGCGCTATTTGCCGAGCAGTTCTTC; V: TRBV19; size: -; length: 13; D: -; J: TRBJ2-1
CDR3: CSAWGGEQYF; DNA: TGCAGTGCTTGGGGTGGCGAGCAGTACTTC; V: TRBV20-1; size: -; length: 10; D: -; J: TRBJ2-7
CDR3: CAFFRGNYGYTF; DNA: TGTGCCTTTTTCAGGGGGAACTATGGCTACACCTTC; V: TRBV30; size: -; length: 12; D: TRBD1; J: TRBJ1-2
CDR3: CASSFRGHSIQYF; DNA: TGTGCCAGCAGTTTTCGAGGTCACTCCATTCAGTACTTC; V: TRBV28; size: -; length: 13; D: -; J: TRBJ2-4
CDR3: CASIRGGQRGTDTQYF; DNA: TGTGCCAGCATTAGGGGAGGCCAGCGTGGCACAGATACGCAGTATTTT; V: TRBV28; size: -; length: 16; D: -; J: TRBJ2-3
CDR3: CASTGTFPDYGYTF; DNA: TGCGCCAGCACCGGGACCTTTCCCGACTATGGCTACACCTTC; V: TRBV4-1; size: -; length: 14; D: -; J: TRBJ1-2
CDR3: CASSQRATTDTQYF; DNA: TGTGCCAGCAGTCAGAGGGCCACGACAGATACGCAGTATTTT; V: TRBV7-3; size: few; length: 14; D: -; J: TRBJ2-3
CDR3: CASSPLAGGTNEQFF; DNA: TGTGCCAGCAGTCCCTTAGCGGGAGGGACCAATGAGCAGTTCTTC; V: TRBV6-5; size: -; length: 15; D: TRBD2; J: TRBJ2-1
CDR3: CASSFPTGGVAGELFF; DNA: TGTGCCAGCAGCTTCCCTACAGGGGGCGTTGCCGGGGAGCTGTTTTTT; V: TRBV7-9; size: -; length: 16; D: TRBD1; J: TRBJ2-2
CDR3: CASSNQGQGSTQYF; DNA: TGTGCCAGCAGCAATCAAGGACAGGGGTCGACCCAGTACTTC; V: TRBV5-6; size: -; length: 14; D: TRBD1; J: TRBJ2-5
CDR3: CASSFSQGGRNQPQHF; DNA: TGTGCCAGCAGTTTCTCGCAGGGTGGGCGCAATCAGCCCCAGCATTTT; V: TRBV27; size: -; length: 16; D: -; J: TRBJ1-5
CDR3: CASSLESYQETQYF; DNA: TGCGCCAGCAGCTTGGAAAGTTACCAAGAGACCCAGTACTTC; V: TRBV5-1; size: -; length: 14; D: -; J: TRBJ2-5
CDR3: CASSVDPSVNTEAFF; DNA: TGTGCCAGCAGCGTAGACCCTTCGGTGAACACTGAAGCTTTCTTT; V: TRBV9; size: -; length: 15; D: -; J: TRBJ1-1
CDR3: CASSLSNSGNTIYF; DNA: TGTGCCAGCAGCTTGTCTAACTCTGGAAACACCATATATTTT; V: TRBV11-3; size: -; length: 14; D: -; J: TRBJ1-3
CDR3: CTSSHPTPGEGCHGPYEQYF; DNA: TGCACCAGCAGCCACCCAACCCCAGGGGAGGGTTGCCACGGCCCCTACGAGCAGTACTTC; V: TRBV1; size: -; length: 20; D: -; J: TRBJ2-7
CDR3: CAWSYPRQGGYGYTF; DNA: TGTGCCTGGAGCTATCCGAGACAGGGGGGCTATGGCTACACCTTC; V: TRBV30; size: once; length: 15; D: TRBD1; J: TRBJ1-2
CDR3: CASSPGTAKDTQYF; DNA: TGTGCCAGCAGCCCTGGGACCGCCAAAGATACGCAGTATTTT; V: TRBV7-3; size: -; length: 14; D: -; J: TRBJ2-3
CDR3: CASSYKENTEAFF; DNA: TGTGCCAGCAGTTACAAGGAGAACACTGAAGCTTTCTTT; V: TRBV6-5; size: -; length: 13; D: -; J: TRBJ1-1
CDR3: CSALDSSGLQHF; DNA: TGCAGCGCCCTAGATTCGTCCGGCCTCCAGCATTTT; V: TRBV29-1; size: -; length: 12; D: -; J: TRBJ1-5
CDR3: CATSRDSRGADTQYF; DNA: TGTGCCACCAGCAGAGATAGTAGGGGGGCAGATACGCAGTATTTT; V: TRBV15; size: -; length: 15; D: -; J: TRBJ2-3
CDR3: CASSLRTGGGYTF; DNA: TGCGCCAGCAGCCTAAGGACAGGGGGCGGCTACACCTTC; V: TRBV5-1; size: -; length: 13; D: TRBD1; J: TRBJ1-2
CDR3: CASSEGGGELFF; DNA: TGCGCCAGCAGTGAGGGGGGCGGGGAGCTGTTTTTT; V: TRBV10-1; size: -; length: 12; D: -; J: TRBJ2-2
CDR3: CASSVAEASYNEQFF; DNA: TGTGCCAGCAGCGTAGCTGAGGCTAGCTACAATGAGCAGTTCTTC; V: TRBV9; size: -; length: 15; D: -; J: TRBJ2-1
CDR3: CASSFPEKSGNTIYF; DNA: TGTGCCAGCAGCTTCCCCGAGAAGTCTGGAAACACCATATATTTT; V: TRBV7-9; size: -; length: 15; D: -; J: TRBJ1-3
CDR3: CASSTILGLVPNEQFF; DNA: TGTGCCAGCAGCACGATCTTAGGTCTAGTGCCCAATGAGCAGTTCTTC; V: TRBV2; size: -; length: 16; D: -; J: TRBJ2-1
CDR3: CASITPSGTENYGYTF; DNA: TGTGCCAGCATTACCCCATCCGGGACAGAGAACTATGGCTACACCTTC; V: TRBV28; size: -; length: 16; D: TRBD1; J: TRBJ1-2
CDR3: CASSLAGGNQPQHF; DNA: TGTGCCAGCAGTTTAGCAGGGGGCAATCAGCCCCAGCATTTT; V: TRBV28; size: -; length: 14; D: -; J: TRBJ1-5
CDR3: CASSWDRAGEQFF; DNA: TGTGCCAGCAGCTGGGACAGGGCCGGTGAGCAGTTCTTC; V: TRBV7-2; size: -; length: 13; D: TRBD1; J: TRBJ2-1
CDR3: CASSSTGSGNQPQHF; DNA: TGCGCCAGCAGCTCGACAGGGTCCGGCAATCAGCCCCAGCATTTT; V: TRBV5-1; size: -; length: 15; D: TRBD1; J: TRBJ1-5
CDR3: CASSGGTSGTAVNEQFF; DNA: TGTGCCAGCTCTGGGGGGACTAGCGGGACTGCTGTAAATGAGCAGTTCTTC; V: TRBV2; size: -; length: 17; D: TRBD2; J: TRBJ2-1
CDR3: CASSLNSKAGYEQYF; DNA: TGCGCCAGCAGCTTGAATAGTAAAGCGGGCTACGAGCAGTACTTC; V: TRBV5-1; size: -; length: 15; D: -; J: TRBJ2-7
CDR3: CASSLTRAQETQYF; DNA: TGTGCCAGCAGCTTGACCCGGGCCCAAGAGACCCAGTACTTC; V: TRBV5-8; size: -; length: 14; D: -; J: TRBJ2-5
CDR3: CASSPPGYSGNTIYF; DNA: TGTGCCAGCTCACCCCCGGGTTATTCCGGAAACACCATATATTTT; V: TRBV18; size: -; length: 15; D: -; J: TRBJ1-3
CDR3: CASSLGRRNYGYTF; DNA: TGTGCCAGCAGCTTAGGGCGACGGAACTATGGCTACACCTTC; V: TRBV11-2; size: -; length: 14; D: -; J: TRBJ1-2
CDR3: CATRLAGGETQYF; DNA: TGTGCCACCAGACTAGCGGGAGGGGAGACCCAGTACTTC; V: TRBV10-3; size: -; length: 13; D: TRBD2; J: TRBJ2-5
CDR3: CASSISRREGDTQYF; DNA: TGTGCCAGTAGTATATCGAGGAGGGAAGGAGATACGCAGTATTTT; V: TRBV19; size: -; length: 15; D: -; J: TRBJ2-3
CDR3: CAGGGASVDQPQHF; DNA: TGTGCCGGGGGAGGGGCCAGCGTGGATCAGCCCCAGCATTTT; V: TRBV2; size: -; length: 14; D: -; J: TRBJ1-5
CDR3: CASSMTTVLTYNEQFF; DNA: TGTGCCAGCAGTATGACGACAGTACTAACCTACAATGAGCAGTTCTTC; V: TRBV27; size: -; length: 16; D: -; J: TRBJ2-1
CDR3: CASSEGGWEERIEQYF; DNA: TGTGCCAGCAGTGAAGGGGGGTGGGAGGAGAGGATCGAGCAGTACTTC; V: TRBV2; size: once; length: 16; D: -; J: TRBJ2-7
CDR3: CASSPERWAPYGYTF; DNA: TGCGCCAGCAGCCCGGAGCGATGGGCCCCTTATGGCTACACCTTC; V: TRBV4-1; size: -; length: 15; D: -; J: TRBJ1-2
CDR3: CASNIAGGHSQETQYF; DNA: TGTGCCAGCAACATAGCGGGAGGCCATTCCCAAGAGACCCAGTACTTC; V: TRBV28; size: -; length: 16; D: TRBD2; J: TRBJ2-5